The source of this TCR beta chain is a study of tumor-infiltrating lymphocytes in primary liver carcinoma. Findings and caveats of the study: Top-250-clone fractions were significantly higher in tumors than in blood (p = 0.039). Merely some 8-25% of top clones spanned all five tumor regions.

The authors made TCR beta cDNA from 500 ng total RNA with a constant-region primer. The TCR beta library was amplified through three nested multiplex PCR rounds in a modified ARM-PCR procedure. Investigators reported that the first two PCR rounds, at roughly 10 cycles each, used TRBV1-TRBV30 forward primers with a C-beta reverse primer. Each CDR3 protein is one row after TCRdb ran MiXCR on the multiplex PCR reads. The sample lists 70,000 to 85,000 distinct CDR3 sequences; about two thirds were seen once. Co-extracting RNA and DNA was done with roughly 17-33 mg of unsorted bulk tissue as input. This clonotype was seen a few times. As yet, its antigen is unknown. With 5 bases clipped from V and 1 base from J, the junction kept 8 bases outside the gene matches. This CDR3 is 17 amino acids long. CDR1 is KGHDR and CDR2 is SFDVKD in the germline V gene.

The sample consisted of liver tumor tissue from sampling region 4. As to subset: tumor region T4, right-lateral pole. The TCR was taken from a woman aged 55 to 70 with primary liver carcinoma and hepatitis B virus infection. The V and J genes are TRBV24-1 and TRBJ2-1; 9 bases match TRBD2. The CDR3 is CATSARGRASSYNEQFF. The CDR3 DNA reads as TGTGCCACCAGTGCTCGCGGGAGGGCCAGTTCCTACAATGAGCAGTTCTTC.